One sample yielded the 12 T cell receptor beta chains listed below, sequenced in a study of blood T cells in healthy people across ages. Sample-barcoded 5' priming and a J-beta primer mix drove a second PCR of 7 to 11 cycles. TCRdb re-analysed the 5' RACE reads in MiXCR, keeping a single row per CDR3 protein. The data hold about 580,000 distinct CDR3 sequences, with 40% to 50% observed a single time. Material for sequencing was blood. Receptors originate from an elderly man in good health.

This clonotype has at least ten counts. The V and J genes are TRBV7-9 and TRBJ2-1; perhaps D is TRBD1 or TRBD2 (6 bases each). Trimming removed 1 base at V and 2 bases at J, with 12 bases between. Germline V gene lookup returns CDR1 SEHNR and CDR2 FQNEAQ (reference sequence). The CDR3 sequence is 16 residues long. This chain's CDR3 is CASSLGGAGPYNEQFF. CDR3 DNA sequence: TGTGCCAGCAGCTTAGGGGGGGCCGGTCCCTACAATGAGCAGTTCTTC.

The chain carries TRBV30 and TRBJ2-2; 8 bases are shared with TRBD1. V shed 4 bases, J shed 4 bases, and the junction held 5 bases outside the gene matches. This CDR3 comprises 14 residues. CDR1 GTSNPN and CDR2 SVGIG come from the germline V gene (reference sequence). The DNA for the CDR3 is TGTGCCTGGAATGGACAGGGTGGCACCGGGGAGCTGTTTTTT. This sequence encodes CAWNGQGGTGELFF. Together with reference TRBV30 and TRBJ2-2, the CDR3 gives the full variable domain: SQTIHQWPATLVQPVGSPLSLECTVEGTSNPNLYWYRQAAGRGLQLLFYSVGIGQISSEVPQNLSASRPQDRQFILSSKKLLLSDSGFYLCAWNGQGGTGELFFGEGSRLTVL.

CDR3 protein: CASSTSGASYNEQFF. CDR3 DNA: TGCGCCAGCAGCACTAGCGGGGCCTCCTACAATGAGCAGTTCTTC. This chain joins TRBV4-3 and TRBJ2-1; 10 bases are shared with TRBD2. CDR3 length equals 15 residues. V dropped 5 bases and J dropped 0; count of bases not matched to a gene: 1. From germline, CDR1 is LGHNA and CDR2 YSLEER.

The gene calls are TRBV29-1 and TRBJ1-1, with D unresolved. The CDR3 runs 13 residues. CDR1 and CDR2 (germline): SQVTM, ANQGSEA. CDR3 region: CSARGGMNTEAFF. As DNA, the CDR3 is TGCAGTGCTAGAGGAGGGATGAACACTGAAGCTTTCTTT.

This clonotype was found a few times. The rearrangement joins TRBV12-3 or TRBV12-4 to TRBJ2-7; TRBD1 might be the D (6 bases). Trimming removed 5 bases at V and 2 bases at J, with 13 bases between. The CDR3 runs 14 residues. CDR3 bases: TGTGCCAGCAGTCAACTCGACAGGCCCTACGAGCAGTACTTC. Amino acids: CASSQLDRPYEQYF.

The chain uses TRBV6-2 or TRBV6-3 and TRBJ2-7, with 8 positions matching TRBD1. The V and J ends lost 6 bases and 5 bases, in that order; junction bases with no gene match: 15. CDR1 and CDR2 (germline): MNHEY, SVGEGT. There are 16 residues in the CDR3. CDR3 bases: TGTGCCAGCAGCCCTGGCCCCGGACAGGGTTCCCACGAGCAGTACTTC. This gives the protein CASSPGPGQGSHEQYF.

This clonotype was seen more than once but under ten times. The chain links TRBV28 to TRBJ2-3; D tentatively reads TRBD1 or TRBD2 (6 bases each). The germline gives CDR1 MDHEN, CDR2 SYDVKM. With 2 bases removed from V and 3 bases from J, the gap between germline ends came to 24 bases. CDR3 size: 19 residues. In nucleotides, the CDR3 is TGTGCCAGCAGTTTAAGGCTCTCGGACAGAGGGGGAGGAACAGATACGCAGTATTTT. Its translation is CASSLRLSDRGGGTDTQYF.

This clonotype was picked up a small number of times. The CDR3 region has the DNA TGTGCCATCACTAGCGGGAAGGACGCCTACAATGAGCAGTTCTTC. This gives the protein CAITSGKDAYNEQFF. The chain uses TRBV10-3 and TRBJ2-1, with 9 nucleotides matching TRBD2. Trimming cost V 7 bases and J 2 bases; bases outside gene matches: 6. This CDR3 region has 15 residues. Per the germline V gene, CDR1 is ENHRY and CDR2 is SYGVKD.

The rearrangement links TRBV6-2 or TRBV6-3 to TRBJ2-7, with 8 bases fitting TRBD1. V trimming: 6 bases; J trimming: 9 bases; junction bases outside the gene matches: 16. The CDR3 is 15 residues long. Germline V gene data show CDR1 as MNHEY and CDR2 as SVGEGT. The CDR3 nucleotides read TGTGCCAGCAGGACCTTACCCGGGACAGGTTCGGTGCAGTACTTC. Amino acid sequence: CASRTLPGTGSVQYF.

As to this clonotype: A read error may account for a junction end that differs from germline. The V call is TRBV25-1, the J call TRBJ2-6; no definite D call. The CDR3 consists of 15 residues. Germline assignment: CDR1 MGHDK and CDR2 SYGVNS. CDR3 bases: TGTGCCGGCAGTGAATTTGGCTCTGGGGCCAACGTCCTGACTTTC. Translated, it gives CAGSEFGSGANVLTF.

At least ten counts were recorded for this clonotype. The CDR3 sequence: CASSLMSPMVSGEKLFF. CDR3 DNA: TGTGCCAGCAGCTTGATGAGCCCAATGGTTAGCGGTGAAAAACTGTTTTTT. The V call is TRBV7-9, the J call TRBJ1-4; D is unclear. The CDR3 loop spans 17 amino acids. Germline loops: CDR1 SEHNR, CDR2 FQNEAQ (reference sequence). V was pared by 3 bases and J by 7 bases, with 21 bases between.

The table lists this clonotype with a count of one. The chain couples TRBV14 to TRBJ2-3, with 12 positions matching TRBD2. Germline CDR1 reads SGHDN; CDR2 reads FVKESK. V gave up 2 bases and J gave up 1 base; unmatched junction bases: 4. The CDR3 runs 17 residues. The CDR3: CASSQRRTSGGTDTQYF. CDR3 DNA: TGTGCCAGCAGCCAAAGGCGGACTAGCGGGGGCACAGATACGCAGTATTTT.